This TCR beta chain was recovered during a study of immune characterization of retroperitoneal liposarcoma. One entry per CDR3 protein results from TCRdb running MiXCR on the PCR reads. Here the sample spans fewer than 9,000 distinct CDR3 sequences, more than 25% being singletons. The CDR3 is 12 amino acids. V dropped 11 bases and J dropped 1; count of bases not matched to a gene: 4. CDR1 and CDR2 (germline): MNHEY, SMNVEV (reference sequence). Sequencing was carried out using blood. The receptor's source is a male donor with retroperitoneal liposarcoma. The chain has TRBV27 and TRBJ1-1; 7 bases map to TRBD1. CDR3 nucleotides: TGTGCCGTGGGGGACAGGAACACTGAAGCTTTCTTT. It is translated as CAVGDRNTEAFF.